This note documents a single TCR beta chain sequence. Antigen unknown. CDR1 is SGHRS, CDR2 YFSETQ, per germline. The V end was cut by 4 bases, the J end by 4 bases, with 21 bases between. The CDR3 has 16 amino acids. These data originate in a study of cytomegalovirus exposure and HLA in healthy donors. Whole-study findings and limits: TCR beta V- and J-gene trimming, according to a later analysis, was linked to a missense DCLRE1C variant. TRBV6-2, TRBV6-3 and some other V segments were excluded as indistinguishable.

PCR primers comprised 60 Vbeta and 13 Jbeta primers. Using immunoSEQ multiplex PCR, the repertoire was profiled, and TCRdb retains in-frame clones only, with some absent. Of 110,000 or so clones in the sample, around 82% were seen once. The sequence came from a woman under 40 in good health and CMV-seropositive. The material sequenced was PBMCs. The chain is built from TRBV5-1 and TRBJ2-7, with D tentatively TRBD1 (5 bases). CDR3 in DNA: TGCGCCAGCAGCGGCTCCTTCTCGAAGGGGCTTTACGAGCAGTACTTC. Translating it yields CASSGSFSKGLYEQYF.